What follows are 23 T cell receptor beta chains derived from one specimen sequenced in a study of response to subunit inactivated influenza vaccine. Using its own MiXCR run on the RT-PCR reads, TCRdb lists one record per CDR3 protein. This sample has about 700,000 distinct CDR3 sequences, with around 13% found just once. The source was PBMCs from blood, collected 14 to 15 days before vaccination. The source is a man in his fifties or sixties who received an inactivated influenza vaccine.

V and J are TRBV12-3 or TRBV12-4 and TRBJ2-7; maybe TRBD2 (5 bases). The CDR3 consists of 13 residues. Trimming took off 5 bases at V and 4 bases at J, with 12 bases between the two ends. The CDR3 sequence: CASSQRTEYEQYF. In DNA, the CDR3 is TGTGCCAGCAGTCAAAGGACTGAGTACGAGCAGTACTTC.

This rearrangement joins TRBV5-4 to TRBJ2-4, with D unclear. The CDR3 is made up of 14 amino acids. The germline CDR1 and CDR2 sequences are SGHNT and YYREEE (reference sequence). Trimming shortened V by 0 bases and J by 9 bases, and 13 bases separated the two germline ends. CDR3 sequence: CASSLEGLTGIQYF. The CDR3 DNA is TGTGCCAGCAGCTTGGAAGGGTTGACGGGCATTCAGTACTTC.

This clonotype has just a few counts. This chain connects TRBV11-2 to TRBJ2-5; 9 bases map to TRBD1. This CDR3 contains 16 residues. Trimming removed 4 bases from V and 5 bases from J; junction bases left unmatched: 11. The germline gives CDR1 SGHAT, CDR2 FQNNGV. The CDR3 protein is CASSSTQGAGGETQYF. CDR3 DNA sequence: TGTGCCAGCAGCTCAACACAGGGGGCTGGAGGGGAGACCCAGTACTTC.

The sample holds a few counts of this clonotype. V usage is TRBV6-5 and J usage is TRBJ1-2; D is uncertain. V was cut by 0 bases and J by 8 bases, with 13 bases left in between. The CDR3 contains 14 residues. CDR1 is MNHEY, CDR2 SVGAGI, per germline. CDR3 residues: CASSYSPSAEGYTF. In DNA form, the CDR3 reads TGTGCCAGCAGTTACTCCCCTAGTGCGGAGGGCTACACCTTC.

V is TRBV18 and J is TRBJ1-2, with D possibly TRBD1 on 5 matching bases. The V end lost 2 bases, the J end lost 11 bases, and 15 bases lay between the germline ends. The CDR3 consists of 13 residues. From germline, CDR1 is KGHSH and CDR2 LQKENI. The CDR3 bases are TGTGCCAGCTCACCAGGGGCAGGCGGCGGTTACACCTTC. Translation gives CASSPGAGGGYTF.

Only a few counts were recorded for this clonotype. V is TRBV20-1 and J is TRBJ2-7; 14 nucleotides agree with TRBD2. The CDR3 totals 16 residues. V shed 4 bases and J 7 bases; nucleotides not matched to a gene: 12. Germline-derived CDR1 and CDR2 are DFQATT and SNEGSKA (reference sequence). The DNA for the CDR3 is TGCAGTGCTACCACTCCCGGGACTAGCGGGGGTCGAGAGCAGTACTTC. It yields the protein CSATTPGTSGGREQYF.

This clonotype occurred a few times. The V gene is TRBV9, the J gene TRBJ1-2, with 10 bases identical to TRBD1. V was pared by 3 bases and J by 8 bases, with 7 bases of the junction left unmatched. The CDR3 consists of 14 residues. Germline CDR1 SGDLS, CDR2 YYNGEE. The CDR3 DNA follows: TGTGCCAGCAGCGGGGCCGGGACAGGGGTCGGCTACACCTTC. Encoded protein: CASSGAGTGVGYTF.

This clonotype was counted a few times. The chain has TRBV5-1 and TRBJ1-5, with no clear D. V lost 0 bases and J 4 bases, leaving 8 bases between the germline ends. Germline V gene sequence: CDR1 SGHRS, CDR2 YFSETQ. The CDR3 length is 14 residues. CDR3 in amino acids: CASSLGHPNQPQHF. DNA for the CDR3: TGCGCCAGCAGCTTGGGGCATCCAAATCAGCCCCAGCATTTT.

This clonotype was counted a few times. The rearrangement uses TRBV7-8 and TRBJ2-3; no clear D gene. The CDR3 has 11 residues. Looked up from germline, CDR1 is SGHVS and CDR2 is FQNEAQ. Between the trimmed V and J ends, which lost 7 bases and 5 bases, there was a span of 7 bases. The CDR3 region has the DNA TGTGCCAGCATGACCCTAGATACGCAGTATTTT. Its protein product is CASMTLDTQYF.

This clonotype showed up just a few times. The rearrangement links TRBV7-9 to TRBJ2-2; 8 bases fit TRBD2. The CDR3 spans 16 residues. Germline assignment: CDR1 SEHNR and CDR2 FQNEAQ (reference sequence). The V segment lost 4 bases and the J segment 4 bases; nucleotides outside the gene matches: 8. The CDR3 reads CASSSPSGGTTGELFF. The CDR3 nucleotides are TGTGCCAGCAGCTCTCCCAGCGGGGGAACCACCGGGGAGCTGTTTTTT.

This clonotype turned up a few times. The chain carries TRBV3-1 and TRBJ2-5; 9 bases line up with TRBD2. The CDR3 covers 15 residues. Germline V gene lookup returns CDR1 LGHDT and CDR2 YNNKEL (reference sequence). Losses at the gene ends were 5 bases for V and 4 bases for J; bases not matched to a gene: 8. CDR3 in amino acids: CASSVGSGRRETQYF. The CDR3 DNA is TGTGCCAGCAGCGTCGGTAGCGGGAGAAGAGAGACCCAGTACTTC.

This sequence joins TRBV10-3 and TRBJ2-1; TRBD2 aligns across 10 bases. This CDR3 has 16 amino acids. V lost 4 bases, J lost 1 base, and 4 bases stayed unmatched. The V gene's germline CDR1 is ENHRY and CDR2 SYGVKD. This CDR3 reads CAISGPSGSSYNEQFF. As DNA, the CDR3 is TGTGCCATCAGTGGCCCTAGCGGGAGTTCCTACAATGAGCAGTTCTTC.

The rearrangement uses TRBV20-1 and TRBJ2-1, with TRBD2 identical over 13 bases. V gave up 5 bases and J gave up 2 bases; unmatched junction bases: 0. CDR1 and CDR2 (germline): DFQATT, SNEGSKA (reference sequence). CDR3 length: 14 amino acids. CDR3 sequence (DNA): TGCAGTGCTGGACTAGCGGGAGCCTACAATGAGCAGTTCTTC. It is translated as CSAGLAGAYNEQFF.

This clonotype has just a few counts. The chain uses TRBV10-3 and TRBJ1-3; D call uncertain. This CDR3 comprises 15 residues. V shed 6 bases and J shed 0 bases, with 12 bases lying between them. Germline CDR1 ENHRY, CDR2 SYGVKD. The CDR3 region is CAIRDRVISGNTIYF. The CDR3 DNA is TGTGCCATCAGGGACCGGGTCATCTCTGGAAACACCATATATTTT.

CDR3 sequence (DNA): TGCGCCAGCAGTCAATTCAAAAATAGCAATCAGCCCCAGCATTTT. Its protein is CASSQFKNSNQPQHF. The gene calls are TRBV23-1 and TRBJ1-5, with D unclear. TRBV23-1 is reported as an ORF; its role is uncertain. This CDR3 is built from 15 residues. V gave up 1 base and J gave up 0 bases, with 7 bases separating them.

This clonotype came up a few times. The V and J genes are TRBV5-1 and TRBJ2-2; D is undetermined. V lost 1 base, J lost 3 bases, and 19 bases lay in between. The germline gives CDR1 SGHRS, CDR2 YFSETQ. The CDR3 extends over 18 amino acids. Here the CDR3 DNA reads TGCGCCAGCAGCTTGAACAAGGTTGGCAGGACGGACACCGGGGAGCTGTTTTTT. The encoded protein is CASSLNKVGRTDTGELFF.

The rearrangement uses TRBV6-5 and TRBJ1-2; no clear D. Germline V gene sequence: CDR1 MNHEY, CDR2 SVGAGI. Deletions cut 0 bases from V and 5 bases from J, with 10 bases between. The CDR3 is 14 amino acids. The CDR3 DNA is TGTGCCAGCAGTTACTCGCAGAGCCTGTATGGCTACACCTTC. Translation gives CASSYSQSLYGYTF.

The CDR3 loop reads CAISQTGAGYNEQFF. In DNA form, the CDR3 reads TGTGCCATCAGTCAGACAGGGGCCGGCTACAATGAGCAGTTCTTC. The chain is built from TRBV10-3 and TRBJ2-1, with TRBD1 matching over 8 bases. This CDR3 contains 15 residues. Trimming at V came to 5 bases and at J to 3 bases, leaving 6 bases not matched to a gene. Per germline, CDR1 ENHRY and CDR2 SYGVKD.

This clonotype was detected a few times. V is TRBV28 and J is TRBJ2-1; 9 bases line up with TRBD1. CDR1 MDHEN and CDR2 SYDVKM come from the germline V gene. The CDR3 length is 15 residues. Trimming cost V 5 bases and J 7 bases; bases outside gene matches: 9. In DNA, the CDR3 is TGTGCCAGCAGTCCCTTAGGGACAGGGCAAAATGAGCAGTTCTTC. Translating gives CASSPLGTGQNEQFF. Full variable domain (missing parts from reference TRBV28 and TRBJ2-1): DVKVTQSSRYLVKRTGEKVFLECVQDMDHENMFWYRQDPGLGLRLIYFSYDVKMKEKGDIPEGYSVSREKKERFSLILESASTNQTSMYLCASSPLGTGQNEQFFGPGTRLTVL.

This clonotype has only a few counts. The chain carries TRBV28 and TRBJ2-3, with D tentatively TRBD1 (5 bases). The V end was cut by 8 bases, the J end by 2 bases, with 8 bases between. The CDR3 length is 12 residues. The germline V gene has CDR1 MDHEN and CDR2 SYDVKM. CDR3 sequence (DNA): TGTGCCAGCCTACAGGACACAGATACGCAGTATTTT. This translates into CASLQDTDTQYF.

This clonotype was seen many times. The chain combines TRBV9 with TRBJ1-1; D call uncertain. CDR3 length: 13 amino acids. V dropped 3 bases and J dropped 4 bases, with 10 bases sitting between them. Germline lookup yields CDR1 SGDLS and CDR2 YYNGEE. The CDR3 nucleotides read TGTGCCAGCAGCGCCCCCCCAACCACTGAAGCTTTCTTT. Protein sequence: CASSAPPTTEAFF.

To note about this clonotype: Being one base from a much bigger clone, this may be a read error. The CDR3 DNA reads as TGTGCCAGCAGCTTAGAAAACAAATTTAGAGAGCAGTACTTC. As protein: CASSLENKFREQYF. The chain couples TRBV7-9 to TRBJ2-7; D is undetermined. V lost 1 base to trimming and J lost 7 bases, with 14 bases between them. Germline CDR1 is SEHNR and CDR2 is FQNEAQ (reference sequence). The CDR3 is made up of 14 amino acids.

The chain links TRBV10-3 to TRBJ2-1; the match to TRBD2 covers 14 bases. CDR1 and CDR2 from the germline V gene are ENHRY and SYGVKD. The CDR3 is made up of 16 amino acids. The trim removed 6 bases at V and 8 bases at J, leaving 9 bases unmatched. CDR3 loop: CAISLGGTSGSDEQFF. The CDR3 bases are TGTGCCATCAGCCTGGGAGGGACTAGCGGGAGCGATGAGCAGTTCTTC.